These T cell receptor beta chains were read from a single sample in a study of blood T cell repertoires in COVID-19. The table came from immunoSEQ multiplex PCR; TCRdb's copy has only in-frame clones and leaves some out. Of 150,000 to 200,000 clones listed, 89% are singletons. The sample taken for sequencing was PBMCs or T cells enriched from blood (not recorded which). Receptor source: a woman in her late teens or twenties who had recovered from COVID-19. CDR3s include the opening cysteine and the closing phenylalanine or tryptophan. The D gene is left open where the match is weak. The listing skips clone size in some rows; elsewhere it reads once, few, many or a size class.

CDR3aa: CASSLDPGTRGEKLFF
CDR3nt: TGCGCCAGCAGCTTGGACCCGGGGACCAGGGGTGAAAAACTGTTTTTT
v_gene: TRBV4-1
abundance: -
d_gene: -
j_gene: TRBJ1-4

CDR3aa: CSVEWGPSSYNSPLHF
CDR3nt: TGCAGCGTTGAGTGGGGGCCGAGCTCCTATAATTCACCCCTCCACTTT
v_gene: TRBV29-1
abundance: -
d_gene: -
j_gene: TRBJ1-6

CDR3aa: CASSPRTSGTFNEQFF
CDR3nt: TGTGCCAGCAGCCCACGGACTAGCGGGACTTTCAATGAGCAGTTCTTC
v_gene: TRBV5-4
abundance: -
d_gene: TRBD2
j_gene: TRBJ2-1

CDR3aa: CASSFTDRGQEGYTF
CDR3nt: TGTGCCAGCAGCTTTACAGACAGGGGGCAGGAGGGCTACACCTTC
v_gene: TRBV11-3
abundance: -
d_gene: TRBD1
j_gene: TRBJ1-2

CDR3aa: CASSYRWGGMSSYNEQFF
CDR3nt: TGTGCCAGCAGTTATCGATGGGGAGGGATGAGCTCCTACAATGAGCAGTTCTTC
v_gene: TRBV6-2/TRBV6-3
abundance: -
d_gene: TRBD2
j_gene: TRBJ2-1

CDR3aa: CASSPGQTSTDTQYF
CDR3nt: TGCGCCAGCAGCCCGGGACAGACTAGCACAGATACGCAGTATTTT
v_gene: TRBV5-1
abundance: -
d_gene: TRBD1
j_gene: TRBJ2-3

CDR3aa: CASSPTAIEGYNEQFF
CDR3nt: TGTGCCAGTAGCCCTACCGCGATAGAGGGATACAATGAGCAGTTCTTC
v_gene: TRBV19
abundance: -
d_gene: -
j_gene: TRBJ2-1

CDR3aa: CASRLARVSYNEQFF
CDR3nt: TGTGCAAGTCGCTTAGCTCGGGTGTCCTACAATGAGCAGTTCTTC
v_gene: TRBV12-2
abundance: -
d_gene: -
j_gene: TRBJ2-1

CDR3aa: CASRMKTSGLNEQFF
CDR3nt: TGCGCCAGCAGGATGAAGACTAGCGGTTTAAATGAGCAGTTCTTC
v_gene: TRBV4-1
abundance: -
d_gene: TRBD2
j_gene: TRBJ2-1

CDR3aa: CASSRQYEQYF
CDR3nt: TGTGCCAGCAGCCGACAATACGAGCAGTACTTC
v_gene: TRBV6-2/TRBV6-3
abundance: -
d_gene: -
j_gene: TRBJ2-7

CDR3aa: CASSEGSGTGSLQETQYF
CDR3nt: TGTGCCAGCAGCGAGGGGTCCGGGACAGGGAGCCTCCAAGAGACCCAGTACTTC
v_gene: TRBV9
abundance: once
d_gene: TRBD1
j_gene: TRBJ2-5

CDR3aa: CASSFNGGEQYF
CDR3nt: TGTGCCAGCAGTTTTAACGGCGGCGAGCAGTACTTC
v_gene: TRBV7-9
abundance: -
d_gene: -
j_gene: TRBJ2-7

CDR3aa: CASSGQGGQETQYF
CDR3nt: TGTGCCAGTAGTGGACAGGGGGGCCAAGAGACCCAGTACTTC
v_gene: TRBV19
abundance: -
d_gene: TRBD1
j_gene: TRBJ2-5

CDR3aa: CAWSGGASGSSTDTQYF
CDR3nt: TGTGCCTGGAGTGGGGGCGCTAGCGGGTCTAGCACAGATACGCAGTATTTT
v_gene: TRBV30
abundance: -
d_gene: TRBD2
j_gene: TRBJ2-3

CDR3aa: CASQAASGRALNEQFF
CDR3nt: TGTGCCAGCCAAGCGGCCAGCGGGAGGGCCTTGAATGAGCAGTTCTTC
v_gene: TRBV27
abundance: -
d_gene: TRBD2
j_gene: TRBJ2-1

CDR3aa: CASNPGALSYEQYF
CDR3nt: TGTGCCAGCAACCCGGGAGCCCTCTCCTACGAGCAGTACTTC
v_gene: TRBV28
abundance: -
d_gene: -
j_gene: TRBJ2-7

CDR3aa: CASSFWTGGNTDTQYF
CDR3nt: TGTGCCAGCAGTTTTTGGACAGGGGGGAACACAGATACGCAGTATTTT
v_gene: TRBV28
abundance: -
d_gene: TRBD1
j_gene: TRBJ2-3

CDR3aa: CASSRSQDYEQYF
CDR3nt: TGTGCCAGCAGCCGATCCCAGGACTACGAGCAGTACTTC
v_gene: TRBV7-8
abundance: -
d_gene: -
j_gene: TRBJ2-7

CDR3aa: CASSRIGLAASTDTQYF
CDR3nt: TGTGCCAGCAGCCGAATAGGACTAGCGGCTAGCACAGATACGCAGTATTTT
v_gene: TRBV6-6
abundance: few
d_gene: TRBD2
j_gene: TRBJ2-3

CDR3aa: CASGTGLGQYF
CDR3nt: TGTGCCAGCGGAACAGGGTTGGGACAGTATTTT
v_gene: TRBV28
abundance: -
d_gene: -
j_gene: TRBJ2-3

CDR3aa: CASSLGDREGQPQHF
CDR3nt: TGCGCCAGCAGCTTGGGGGACAGGGAGGGTCAGCCCCAGCATTTT
v_gene: TRBV5-1
abundance: -
d_gene: TRBD1
j_gene: TRBJ1-5

CDR3aa: CASNHGTENTGELFF
CDR3nt: TGTGCCAGCAACCACGGGACAGAGAACACCGGGGAGCTGTTTTTT
v_gene: TRBV6-5
abundance: few
d_gene: TRBD1
j_gene: TRBJ2-2

CDR3aa: CASSQDGALRNEQFF
CDR3nt: TGCGCCAGCAGCCAAGATGGGGCCCTTCGCAATGAGCAGTTCTTC
v_gene: TRBV4-3
abundance: -
d_gene: -
j_gene: TRBJ2-1

CDR3aa: CAWSGPGLAVYNEQFF
CDR3nt: TGTGCCTGGAGTGGTCCGGGACTAGCGGTTTACAATGAGCAGTTCTTC
v_gene: TRBV30
abundance: -
d_gene: TRBD2
j_gene: TRBJ2-1

CDR3aa: CASPYGAQDTIYF
CDR3nt: TGTGCCAGCCCCTATGGGGCCCAGGACACCATATATTTT
v_gene: TRBV3-1/TRBV3-2
abundance: -
d_gene: -
j_gene: TRBJ1-3

CDR3aa: CASSYSQGSNQPQHF
CDR3nt: TGTGCCAGCAGTTACTCACAGGGTAGCAATCAGCCCCAGCATTTT
v_gene: TRBV6-5
abundance: once
d_gene: -
j_gene: TRBJ1-5

CDR3aa: CASSLTRSVGYTF
CDR3nt: TGTGCCAGCAGCTTGACGAGATCGGTTGGCTACACCTTC
v_gene: TRBV5-4
abundance: -
d_gene: -
j_gene: TRBJ1-2

CDR3aa: CASSLSGLASKETQYF
CDR3nt: TGTGCCAGCAGTTTATCGGGACTAGCGAGTAAAGAGACCCAGTACTTC
v_gene: TRBV28
abundance: -
d_gene: TRBD2
j_gene: TRBJ2-5

CDR3aa: CASGLPTGVGEQYF
CDR3nt: TGTGCCAGCGGTCTACCTACAGGGGTTGGAGAGCAGTACTTC
v_gene: TRBV25-1
abundance: -
d_gene: TRBD1
j_gene: TRBJ2-7

CDR3aa: CASTLEAGTEAFF
CDR3nt: TGTGCCAGCACCCTAGAGGCTGGAACTGAAGCTTTCTTT
v_gene: TRBV7-9
abundance: -
d_gene: -
j_gene: TRBJ1-1

CDR3aa: CASRIVAASSYEQYF
CDR3nt: TGTGCCAGCAGGATAGTAGCGGCGTCTTCCTACGAGCAGTACTTC
v_gene: TRBV6-6
abundance: once
d_gene: -
j_gene: TRBJ2-7